Following are 9 T cell receptor beta chains from one sample sequenced in a study of blood T cells in healthy people across ages. A second roughly 6 to 11 cycle PCR used barcoded and J-beta primers. A single record per CDR3 protein comes from TCRdb applying MiXCR to the 5' RACE reads. The data show more than 800,000 distinct CDR3 sequences, 25% to 30% seen once. Sequencing was carried out using blood. All receptors derive from a woman older than 75 in good health.

The chain carries TRBV7-2 and TRBJ2-7; D call uncertain. This CDR3 comprises 15 residues. V shed 4 bases and J shed 2 bases, with 15 bases lying between them. Germline V gene sequence: CDR1 SGHTA, CDR2 FQGNSA. For the CDR3, the DNA is TGTGCCAGCAGCTCTTGGTCTAGTGTGGCCTACGAGCAGTACTTC. Translating it yields CASSSWSSVAYEQYF.

With respect to this clonotype: This may come from a read error, since a much larger clone is one base off. The chain links TRBV20-1 to TRBJ2-2; 7 nucleotides agree with TRBD2. V gave up 3 bases and J gave up 4 bases; unmatched junction bases: 8. The CDR3 is 15 residues long. Germline V gene sequence: CDR1 DFQATT, CDR2 SNEGSKA (reference sequence). The chain's CDR3 is CSASALAETTGELFF. In DNA, the CDR3 is TGCAGTGCTAGTGCCCTAGCGGAAACCACCGGGGAGCTGTTTTTT.

This clonotype was observed a handful of times. The gene calls are TRBV7-6 and TRBJ2-2; D is uncertain. Germline loops: CDR1 SGHVS, CDR2 FNYEAQ. V lost 1 base and J 5 bases, leaving 8 bases between the germline ends. The CDR3 sequence is 14 residues long. CDR3 nucleotides: TGTGCCAGCAGCTTAGGGTCAGGTACCGGGGAGCTGTTTTTT. Amino acids: CASSLGSGTGELFF.

Concerning this clonotype: Since a much larger clone is just one base distant, this may be a read error. The chain employs TRBV6-2 or TRBV6-3 and TRBJ2-5, with 10 bases aligning to TRBD2. V lost 3 bases and J lost 11; bases outside the gene matches: 12. The CDR3 has 15 amino acids. In germline, CDR1 is MNHEY, CDR2 SVGEGT. CDR3: CASSYQRGGSYEQYF. The CDR3 DNA reads as TGTGCCAGCAGTTATCAGCGGGGGGGCAGTTATGAGCAGTACTTC.

The chain carries TRBV20-1 and TRBJ1-1; D is ambiguous. The CDR3 is 12 amino acids. Germline-derived CDR1 and CDR2 are DFQATT and SNEGSKA (reference sequence). The V end lost 3 bases, the J end lost 0 bases, and 5 bases lay between the germline ends. The CDR3 sequence: CSASSLNTEAFF. CDR3 nucleotide sequence: TGCAGTGCTAGTTCATTGAACACTGAAGCTTTCTTT.

V is TRBV2 and J is TRBJ1-2; TRBD1 matches at 7 bases. Germline CDR1 SNHLY, CDR2 FYNNEI. The V segment lost 4 bases and the J segment 4 bases; nucleotides outside the gene matches: 6. The CDR3 is 14 residues long. CDR3 sequence (DNA): TGTGCCAGCAGTGCGAGACAGGGCGGCTATGGCTACACCTTC. This encodes CASSARQGGYGYTF.

This chain uses TRBV19 with TRBJ2-1; a possible D gene is TRBD2 (6 bases). Germline V gene lookup returns CDR1 LNHDA and CDR2 SQIVND (reference sequence). V was cut by 1 base and J by 0 bases, with 10 bases left in between. CDR3 size: 16 residues. CDR3 residues: CASSIAGRGSYNEQFF. In DNA form, the CDR3 reads TGTGCCAGTAGTATAGCTGGGCGGGGCTCCTACAATGAGCAGTTCTTC.

This clonotype was seen at least ten times. The chain employs TRBV7-9 and TRBJ2-1; no definite D call. This CDR3 region has 16 residues. Germline V gene data show CDR1 as SEHNR and CDR2 as FQNEAQ (reference sequence). V was cut by 1 base and J by 0 bases, with 10 bases left in between. In DNA, the CDR3 is TGTGCCAGCAGCTTAGGGGGTACAGTCTCCTACAATGAGCAGTTCTTC. Translation: CASSLGGTVSYNEQFF.

This clonotype was recorded at least ten times. The chain is built from TRBV7-2 and TRBJ2-3; a weak D match, TRBD2 (6 bases). Trimming pared 5 bases from V and 3 bases from J, leaving 15 bases between. The CDR3 sequence is 15 residues long. Germline CDR1 reads SGHTA; CDR2 reads FQGNSA. CDR3 coding DNA: TGTGCCAGCAGCCGTGGGGGGATAGGAACAGATACGCAGTATTTT. Protein sequence: CASSRGGIGTDTQYF.